These 19 T cell receptor beta chains were sequenced from one sample in a study of graft-versus-host responses after intestinal transplantation. Some clones are missing from TCRdb's copy, which holds only in-frame ones; the method was immunoSEQ multiplex PCR. This sample has 20,000 to 30,000 clones, with around 85% found just once. The material was PBMCs, obtained around 440 days after intestinal transplant. The source is a human patient who received an intestinal transplant, so some T cells may come from the graft donor.

The V and J genes are TRBV5-1 and TRBJ2-2; 10 bases are a match to TRBD1. Per the germline V gene, CDR1 is SGHRS and CDR2 is YFSETQ. This CDR3 spans 16 amino acids. V lost 4 bases and J lost 5; bases outside the gene matches: 8. CDR3 DNA: TGCGCCAGCAGCCCCGGGACAGGGGCGAGGACCGGGGAGCTGTTTTTT. Translation: CASSPGTGARTGELFF.

This chain links TRBV9 with TRBJ2-2; a weak D match, TRBD1 (5 bases). Trimming pared 0 bases from V and 2 bases from J, leaving 5 bases between. In germline, CDR1 is SGDLS, CDR2 YYNGEE. The CDR3 is 14 amino acids. The CDR3 region has the DNA TGTGCCAGCAGCGTAGGGACAAACACCGGGGAGCTGTTTTTT. Protein: CASSVGTNTGELFF. Supplemented by reference TRBV9 and TRBJ2-2, the full variable domain reads DSGVTQTPKHLITATGQRVTLRCSPRSGDLSVYWYQQSLDQGLQFLIQYYNGEERAKGNILERFSAQQFPDLHSELNLSSLELGDSALYFCASSVGTNTGELFFGEGSRLTVL.

This chain joins TRBV5-1 and TRBJ2-7; the match to TRBD2 covers 8 bases. The V and J ends lost 1 base and 6 bases, in that order; junction bases with no gene match: 9. Germline V gives CDR1 SGHRS, CDR2 YFSETQ. This CDR3 has 15 amino acids. The CDR3 region is CASSLNSGLAGEQYF. The CDR3 DNA follows: TGCGCCAGCAGCTTGAACAGCGGACTAGCTGGCGAGCAGTACTTC.

The chain recombines TRBV6-1 with TRBJ2-1, with no clear D. The germline gives CDR1 MNHNS, CDR2 SASEGT. This CDR3 region has 16 residues. Deletions cut 1 base from V and 0 bases from J, with 10 bases between. CDR3 amino acids: CASSEGFPSSYNEQFF. CDR3 in DNA: TGTGCCAGCAGTGAAGGTTTCCCGAGCTCCTACAATGAGCAGTTCTTC.

The rearrangement uses TRBV7-8 and TRBJ2-1, with TRBD2 matching 9 bases. Germline trimming cut 2 bases from V and 9 bases from J; bases unmatched to any gene: 8. Germline-derived CDR1 and CDR2 are SGHVS and FQNEAQ. The CDR3 totals 15 residues. CDR3 DNA: TGTGCCAGCAGCTTACTCGCGGGAGGGCCGGGTGAGCAGTTCTTC. Translating gives CASSLLAGGPGEQFF.

The chain is built from TRBV19 and TRBJ1-1; D may be TRBD1 (6 bases). CDR1 and CDR2 (germline): LNHDA, SQIVND (reference sequence). Trimming took off 3 bases at V and 5 bases at J, with 19 bases between the two ends. The CDR3 spans 16 residues. This chain's CDR3 is CASSIVALTGGTEAFF. DNA for the CDR3: TGTGCCAGTAGTATTGTAGCCCTGACAGGAGGGACTGAAGCTTTCTTT.

V and J are TRBV5-1 and TRBJ1-4; no reliable D call. This CDR3 is built from 15 residues. CDR1 is SGHRS and CDR2 is YFSETQ in the germline V gene. Trimming left V 1 base short and J 0 bases short, with 7 bases between. The CDR3 DNA is TGCGCCAGCAGCTTGTCCACAGCAACTAATGAAAAACTGTTTTTT. Protein: CASSLSTATNEKLFF.

V usage is TRBV30 and J usage is TRBJ2-3; 12 bases agree with TRBD2. The CDR3 length is 14 residues. Germline loops: CDR1 GTSNPN, CDR2 SVGIG (reference sequence). V lost 5 bases and J lost 3; bases outside the gene matches: 3. The CDR3 spells CAWETSGSTDTQYF. The CDR3 region has the DNA TGTGCCTGGGAGACTAGCGGGAGTACAGATACGCAGTATTTT.

This clone appeared a few times. This chain uses TRBV6-4 with TRBJ2-2; TRBD1 aligns across 9 bases. The CDR3 consists of 14 residues. Germline CDR1 and CDR2: MRHNA and SNTAGT. Germline trimming cut 8 bases from V and 3 bases from J; bases unmatched to any gene: 4. The CDR3 DNA reads as TGTGCCAGCCGGGACAGGGTGGACACCGGGGAGCTGTTTTTT. It translates to CASRDRVDTGELFF.

This sequence joins TRBV27 and TRBJ1-6; D is unclear. Trimming removed 2 bases at V and 5 bases at J, with 7 bases between. The CDR3 runs 14 residues. Germline CDR1 reads MNHEY; CDR2 reads SMNVEV (reference sequence). CDR3 protein: CASSLRGNNSPLHF. The DNA for the CDR3 is TGTGCCAGCAGTTTACGAGGGAATAATTCACCCCTCCACTTT.

V is TRBV9 and J is TRBJ1-5, with D possibly being TRBD1 (6 bases). The CDR3 has 15 amino acids. Germline V lookup: CDR1 SGDLS, CDR2 YYNGEE. V shed 3 bases and J shed 3 bases, with 13 bases lying between them. The CDR3: CASSEGGGDNQPQHF. As DNA, the CDR3 is TGTGCCAGCAGCGAGGGGGGAGGGGACAATCAGCCCCAGCATTTT.

The gene calls are TRBV30 and TRBJ2-1, with 8 nucleotides matching TRBD2. The CDR3 is made up of 16 amino acids. Germline V gene sequence: CDR1 GTSNPN, CDR2 SVGIG (reference sequence). V shed 4 bases, J shed 3 bases, and the junction held 11 bases outside the gene matches. CDR3 region: CAWNRGREAYYNEQFF. CDR3 DNA: TGTGCCTGGAACCGAGGGCGGGAGGCCTACTACAATGAGCAGTTCTTC.

The chain joins TRBV27 to TRBJ2-1; D is possibly TRBD2 (5 bases). Per germline, CDR1 MNHEY and CDR2 SMNVEV (reference sequence). The ends were cut back, 2 bases at V and 2 bases at J, with 10 bases in the middle. The CDR3 is made up of 15 amino acids. The CDR3 region has the DNA TGTGCCAGCAGTTTAGCGGGCCCCCCCTACAATGAGCAGTTCTTC. Amino acid sequence: CASSLAGPPYNEQFF.

The CDR3 sequence is CASSGTGEQFF. DNA of the CDR3: TGTGCCAGCAGCGGGACGGGGGAGCAGTTCTTC. V gene TRBV4-2 combines with J gene TRBJ2-1; tentatively, D is TRBD1 or TRBD2 (5 bases each). Trimming removed 5 bases from V and 10 bases from J, with 9 bases in between. Per germline, CDR1 LGHNA and CDR2 YNFKEQ. The CDR3 is 11 residues long.

The V gene is TRBV2, the J gene TRBJ2-5; D assignment may be TRBD1 or TRBD2 (5 bases each). The V gene lost 4 bases and the J gene lost 5 bases, with 17 bases spanning the gap. Germline V lookup: CDR1 SNHLY, CDR2 FYNNEI. The CDR3 extends over 15 amino acids. CDR3 sequence: CASSVTGPGPETQYF. CDR3 bases: TGTGCCAGCAGTGTAACGGGGCCCGGCCCCGAGACCCAGTACTTC.

This chain joins TRBV7-2 and TRBJ1-3; D is possibly TRBD1 (6 bases). The V gene's germline CDR1 is SGHTA and CDR2 FQGNSA. This CDR3 has 14 residues. The V end lost 5 bases, the J end lost 4 bases, and 12 bases lay between the germline ends. The CDR3 DNA follows: TGTGCCAGCAGCCATGGGACAACCGGAAACACCATATATTTT. It yields the protein CASSHGTTGNTIYF. The full variable domain, rest sourced from reference TRBV7-2 and TRBJ1-3, is GAGVSQSPSNKVTEKGKDVELRCDPISGHTALYWYRQSLGQGLEFLIYFQGNSAPDKSGLPSDRFSAERTGGSVSTLTIQRTQQEDSAVYLCASSHGTTGNTIYFGEGSWLTVV.

This clone was counted only a few times. J is TRBJ2-2 and V is TRBV19, with 9 bases lining up with TRBD1. The germline gives CDR1 LNHDA, CDR2 SQIVND (reference sequence). The CDR3 has 15 residues. V was pared by 4 bases and J by 6 bases, with 6 bases of the junction left unmatched. In DNA form, the CDR3 reads TGTGCCAGTAGTAGTGACAGGGGGGGCCCCGGGGAGCTGTTTTTT. This sequence encodes CASSSDRGGPGELFF.

V gene TRBV9 combines with J gene TRBJ2-5; D gene ambiguous. The length of the CDR3 is 15 residues. Trimming left V 5 bases short and J 5 bases short, with 19 bases between. Germline CDR1 and CDR2: SGDLS and YYNGEE. The CDR3 DNA reads as TGTGCCAGCAGTGCAGGTCAGGCCCGTGGCGAGACCCAGTACTTC. Translation gives CASSAGQARGETQYF.

This chain links TRBV30 with TRBJ1-2, with a weak D call TRBD1 (5 bases). The V gene's germline CDR1 is GTSNPN and CDR2 SVGIG (reference sequence). The CDR3 covers 14 residues. Between the trimmed V and J ends, which lost 0 bases and 5 bases, there was a span of 13 bases. In DNA, the CDR3 is TGTGCCTGGAGTGTACTCGGGGGGGTATATGGCTACACCTTC. It is translated as CAWSVLGGVYGYTF.